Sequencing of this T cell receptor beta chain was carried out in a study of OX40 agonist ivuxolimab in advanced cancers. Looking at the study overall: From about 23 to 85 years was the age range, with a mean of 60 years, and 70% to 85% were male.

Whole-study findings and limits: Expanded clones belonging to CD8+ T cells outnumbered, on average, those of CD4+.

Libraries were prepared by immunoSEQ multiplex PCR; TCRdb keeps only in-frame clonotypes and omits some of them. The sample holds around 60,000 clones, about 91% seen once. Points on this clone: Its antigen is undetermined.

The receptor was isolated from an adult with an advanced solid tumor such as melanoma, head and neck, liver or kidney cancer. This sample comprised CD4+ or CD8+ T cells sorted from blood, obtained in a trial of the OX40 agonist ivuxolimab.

For the CDR3, the DNA is TGTGCCATCAGAGTATCAAAGGGACTAGCGGGAGTCGGAGATGAGCAGTTCTTC. Protein product: CAIRVSKGLAGVGDEQFF. The chain employs TRBV10-3 and TRBJ2-1, with 14 positions matching TRBD2. Germline values: CDR1 ENHRY, CDR2 SYGVKD. This CDR3 spans 18 amino acids. The J segment lost 8 bases and the V segment lost 6 bases, leaving 15 bases of the junction unmatched.